The rows below give T cell receptor beta chains drawn from one sample of a study of STAT5B mutations in CD4+ large granular lymphocyte leukemia. The method was immunoSEQ multiplex PCR; TCRdb's version includes in-frame clones alone and lacks a portion of them. The table includes around 50,000 clones, 84% detected once. The sample consisted of CD4+ T cells from blood buffy coats. These receptors came from a human donor in good health. CDR3s include the opening cysteine and the closing phenylalanine or tryptophan. The order of the fields is D gene, clone size, J gene, V gene, CDR3 protein, CDR3 DNA. D genes are given only for firm matches. Not every row has a clone size; where given, it reads once, few, many or a size class.

d_call: TRBD1; clone_size: NA; j_call: TRBJ2-1; v_call: TRBV11-3; cdr3_aa: CASSLVGWAGGNNEQFF; cdr3_nt: TGTGCCAGCAGCTTAGTGGGGTGGGCAGGGGGAAATAATGAGCAGTTCTTC
d_call: NA; clone_size: NA; j_call: TRBJ2-7; v_call: TRBV21-1; cdr3_aa: CASSKWGAGGSYEQYF; cdr3_nt: TGTGCCAGCAGCAAATGGGGGGCAGGGGGCAGCTACGAGCAGTACTTC
d_call: NA; clone_size: NA; j_call: TRBJ2-6; v_call: TRBV5-1; cdr3_aa: CASSRSSGANVLTF; cdr3_nt: TGCGCCAGCAGCCGTAGCTCCGGGGCCAACGTCCTGACTTTC
d_call: NA; clone_size: NA; j_call: TRBJ1-2; v_call: TRBV4-1; cdr3_aa: CASSRVGGRDGYTF; cdr3_nt: TGCGCCAGCAGTCGGGTCGGGGGACGGGACGGCTACACCTTC
d_call: TRBD2; clone_size: NA; j_call: TRBJ2-4; v_call: TRBV11-1; cdr3_aa: CASSLLAGVNIQYF; cdr3_nt: TGTGCCAGCAGCTTACTAGCGGGGGTTAACATTCAGTACTTC
d_call: NA; clone_size: NA; j_call: TRBJ2-7; v_call: TRBV19; cdr3_aa: CASSIALATYEQYF; cdr3_nt: TGTGCCAGTAGTATAGCCCTAGCGACCTACGAGCAGTACTTC
d_call: NA; clone_size: NA; j_call: TRBJ2-3; v_call: TRBV10-3; cdr3_aa: CAIMPGTSTDTQYF; cdr3_nt: TGTGCCATCATGCCCGGGACTAGCACAGATACGCAGTATTTT
d_call: NA; clone_size: NA; j_call: TRBJ1-1; v_call: TRBV7-9; cdr3_aa: CASSLGRAVNTEAFF; cdr3_nt: TGTGCCAGCAGCTTAGGGCGGGCGGTGAACACTGAAGCTTTCTTT
d_call: NA; clone_size: NA; j_call: TRBJ2-7; v_call: TRBV5-4; cdr3_aa: CASSLRERVSHEQYF; cdr3_nt: TGTGCCAGCAGCCTGAGGGAAAGGGTCTCTCACGAGCAGTACTTC
d_call: NA; clone_size: NA; j_call: TRBJ2-5; v_call: TRBV18; cdr3_aa: CASSPPEVVETQYF; cdr3_nt: TGTGCCAGCTCACCACCGGAGGTTGTCGAGACCCAGTACTTC
d_call: TRBD2; clone_size: NA; j_call: TRBJ2-3; v_call: TRBV5-1; cdr3_aa: CASSLAFRAPGTSGSTDTQYF; cdr3_nt: TGCGCCAGCAGCTTGGCCTTTCGTGCCCCCGGGACTAGCGGGAGTACAGATACGCAGTATTTT
d_call: TRBD2; clone_size: NA; j_call: TRBJ2-3; v_call: TRBV4-1; cdr3_aa: CASSQELAGGSDTQYF; cdr3_nt: TGCGCCAGCAGCCAAGAACTAGCGGGGGGCTCAGATACGCAGTATTTT
d_call: NA; clone_size: few; j_call: TRBJ1-1; v_call: TRBV5-1; cdr3_aa: CASSLNSEAFF; cdr3_nt: TGCGCCAGCAGCTTGAACAGTGAAGCTTTCTTT
d_call: NA; clone_size: NA; j_call: TRBJ2-7; v_call: TRBV6-1; cdr3_aa: CASSEALGHYEQYF; cdr3_nt: TGTGCCAGCAGTGAAGCGCTTGGACACTACGAGCAGTACTTC
d_call: NA; clone_size: NA; j_call: TRBJ1-1; v_call: TRBV5-1; cdr3_aa: CASSKRAGARSTEAFF; cdr3_nt: TGCGCCAGCAGCAAGAGGGCAGGGGCCAGGAGCACTGAAGCTTTCTTT
d_call: TRBD2; clone_size: NA; j_call: TRBJ2-1; v_call: TRBV28; cdr3_aa: CASSLFLGGLAEVYNEQFF; cdr3_nt: TGTGCCAGCAGTTTATTTCTTGGGGGACTAGCTGAAGTGTACAATGAGCAGTTCTTC
d_call: TRBD1; clone_size: NA; j_call: TRBJ2-2; v_call: TRBV5-4; cdr3_aa: CASSMDRGRTGELFF; cdr3_nt: TGTGCCAGCAGCATGGACAGGGGACGCACCGGGGAGCTGTTTTTT
d_call: TRBD1; clone_size: NA; j_call: TRBJ2-7; v_call: TRBV18; cdr3_aa: CASLGQGYEQYF; cdr3_nt: TGTGCCAGCTTGGGACAGGGTTACGAGCAGTACTTC